This TCR beta chain appears in the sequencing data of a study of CD8 T cells in Susac syndrome. Random hexamers were used to reverse transcribe 0.5 to 1 ug of RNA. TCRdb fed the immunoSEQ multiplex PCR reads into MiXCR, producing one record per CDR3 protein. The top ten clones hold approximately 0.065% of a sample with around 300,000 distinct CDR3 sequences, around 90% of them seen once. Germline V gene lookup returns CDR1 KGHSH and CDR2 LQKENI. CDR3 length: 14 amino acids. Trimming removed 3 bases from V and 9 bases from J, with 15 bases in between. The specimen was CD4+ T cells from PBMCs. This sequence originates from a human donor with multiple sclerosis. This sequence joins TRBV18 and TRBJ2-1; possible D gene TRBD2, 5 bases. The DNA for the CDR3 is TGTGCCAGCTCACCTCGGGTCACTAGGAGTGAGCAGTTCTTC. Protein: CASSPRVTRSEQFF.